Presented here are 10 T cell receptor beta chains from one specimen sequenced in a study of T-cell memory formation after mild COVID-19. TCRdb re-called the 5' RACE reads with MiXCR, one entry per CDR3 protein. The sample holds a few hundred thousand distinct CDR3 sequences, 15% to 20% seen once. The sequenced sample was PBMCs or a T cell subset sorted from them (not recorded which). The origin of the receptors is a man aged 18-30 years who had mild COVID-19 (a few samples of this study predate the infection). Cell type and time point are not known.

This clonotype turned up a few times. The V call is TRBV6-2 or TRBV6-3, the J call TRBJ2-1; D is undetermined. The CDR3 spans 11 residues. Per the germline V gene, CDR1 is MNHEY and CDR2 is SVGEGT. The V end was cut by 10 bases, the J end by 5 bases, with 9 bases between. CDR3 loop: CATMGNNEQFF. In DNA form, the CDR3 reads TGTGCCACCATGGGAAACAATGAGCAGTTCTTC.

The CDR3 bases are TGTGCCAGCAGTATAGGAAATACGCAGTATTTT. Its translation is CASSIGNTQYF. The rearrangement links TRBV28 to TRBJ2-3; D gene uncertain. The CDR3 totals 11 residues. The germline V gene has CDR1 MDHEN and CDR2 SYDVKM. The V end lost 5 bases, the J end lost 7 bases, and 7 bases lay between the germline ends. The full variable domain, its missing parts supplied by reference TRBV28 and TRBJ2-3, is DVKVTQSSRYLVKRTGEKVFLECVQDMDHENMFWYRQDPGLGLRLIYFSYDVKMKEKGDIPEGYSVSREKKERFSLILESASTNQTSMYLCASSIGNTQYFGPGTRLTVL.

This chain connects TRBV7-8 to TRBJ2-7; 9 bases align to TRBD2. J was trimmed by 6 bases and V by 0 bases; bases with no gene match: 12. There are 17 residues in the CDR3. From germline, CDR1 is SGHVS and CDR2 FQNEAQ. CDR3 region: CASSLAFGSGGFGEQYF. The CDR3 bases are TGTGCCAGCAGCTTAGCGTTCGGTAGCGGGGGTTTCGGCGAGCAGTACTTC.

This clonotype was counted a few times. The V and J genes are TRBV20-1 and TRBJ1-5; D ambiguous. Germline V gene data show CDR1 as DFQATT and CDR2 as SNEGSKA (reference sequence). The CDR3 loop spans 16 amino acids. Trimming shortened V by 3 bases and J by 0 bases, and 15 bases separated the two germline ends. CDR3 in amino acids: CSARARRLYSNQPQHF. CDR3 sequence (DNA): TGCAGTGCTAGGGCCCGACGCCTATATAGCAATCAGCCCCAGCATTTT.

This clonotype has a count of ten or more. V and J are TRBV6-6 and TRBJ2-2; either TRBD1 or TRBD2 may fit D (5 bases each). CDR3 length equals 13 residues. V lost 5 bases and J lost 6, with 10 bases in between. Per the germline V gene, CDR1 is MNHNY and CDR2 is SVGAGI (reference sequence). The CDR3 bases are TGTGCCAGCAGTCAGAGGGGCGCCGGGGAGCTGTTTTTT. Residues: CASSQRGAGELFF.

The chain joins TRBV6-5 to TRBJ2-3, with 8 positions matching TRBD1. This CDR3 is built from 15 residues. The germline V gene encodes CDR1 MNHEY and CDR2 SVGAGI. V lost 6 bases to trimming and J lost 2 bases; unmatched junction nucleotides: 7. CDR3 in amino acids: CASSTTGAHTDTQYF. CDR3 DNA sequence: TGTGCCAGCAGCACGACAGGGGCGCACACAGATACGCAGTATTTT.

V usage is TRBV7-2 and J usage is TRBJ2-5, with 7 bases identical to TRBD2. The CDR3 has 15 residues. Unmatched junction bases numbered 7, after V lost 5 bases and J lost 1 base. Germline V gene sequence: CDR1 SGHTA, CDR2 FQGNSA. CDR3 residues: CASSGQRGGQETQYF. CDR3 bases: TGTGCCAGCAGCGGCCAGCGCGGGGGCCAAGAGACCCAGTACTTC.

This rearrangement joins TRBV29-1 to TRBJ2-1; 10 positions agree with TRBD1. From germline, CDR1 is SQVTM and CDR2 ANQGSEA. There are 13 residues in the CDR3. The CDR3 DNA reads TGCAGTGCGGACAGGGGGTTATTGAATGAGCAGTTCTTC. Protein product: CSADRGLLNEQFF.

This clonotype was seen a few times. The chain has TRBV10-3 and TRBJ2-3; 8 bases align to TRBD2. Germline CDR1 reads ENHRY; CDR2 reads SYGVKD. V lost 4 bases to trimming and J lost 3 bases; unmatched junction nucleotides: 9. This CDR3 region has 16 residues. The CDR3 sequence: CAISGISGGSTDTQYF. The CDR3 DNA sequence: TGTGCCATCAGTGGAATAAGCGGGGGAAGTACAGATACGCAGTATTTT.

The chain combines TRBV25-1 with TRBJ1-2, with TRBD1 matching 7 bases. This CDR3 contains 13 residues. The germline V gene has CDR1 MGHDK and CDR2 SYGVNS. V lost 7 bases to trimming and J lost 1 base; unmatched junction nucleotides: 3. The CDR3 nucleotides are TGTGCCAGCATGGCAGGGGGTAACTATGGCTACACCTTC. The encoded protein is CASMAGGNYGYTF.